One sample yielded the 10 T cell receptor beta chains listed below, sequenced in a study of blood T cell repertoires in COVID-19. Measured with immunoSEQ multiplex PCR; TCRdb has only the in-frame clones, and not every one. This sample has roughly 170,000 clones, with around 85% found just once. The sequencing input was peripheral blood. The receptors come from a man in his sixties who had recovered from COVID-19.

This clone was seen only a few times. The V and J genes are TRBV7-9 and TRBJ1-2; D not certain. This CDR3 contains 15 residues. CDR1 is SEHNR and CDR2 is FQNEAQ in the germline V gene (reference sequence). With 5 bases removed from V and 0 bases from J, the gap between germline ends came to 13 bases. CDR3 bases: TGTGCCAGCAGCCCTGCCGGGAGCGCTAACTATGGCTACACCTTC. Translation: CASSPAGSANYGYTF.

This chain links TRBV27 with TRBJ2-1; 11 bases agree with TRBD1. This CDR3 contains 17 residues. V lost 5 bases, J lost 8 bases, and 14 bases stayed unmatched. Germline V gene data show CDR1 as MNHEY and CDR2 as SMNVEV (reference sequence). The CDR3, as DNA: TGTGCCAGCAGTCTTAGGATTCCGGGACAGGGGGGTCATGAGCAGTTCTTC. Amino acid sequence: CASSLRIPGQGGHEQFF.

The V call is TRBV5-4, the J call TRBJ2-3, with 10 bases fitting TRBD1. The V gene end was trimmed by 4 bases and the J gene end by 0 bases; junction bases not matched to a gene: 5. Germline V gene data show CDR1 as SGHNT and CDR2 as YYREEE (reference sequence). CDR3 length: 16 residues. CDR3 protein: CASSPGQGWSTDTQYF. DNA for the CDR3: TGTGCCAGCAGCCCGGGACAGGGGTGGAGCACAGATACGCAGTATTTT.

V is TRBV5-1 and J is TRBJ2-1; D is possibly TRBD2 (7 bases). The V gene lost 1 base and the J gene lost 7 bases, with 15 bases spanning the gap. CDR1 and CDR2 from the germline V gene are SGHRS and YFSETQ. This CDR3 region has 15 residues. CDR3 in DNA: TGCGCCAGCAGCTTGAGGGGGGGCGCGGGGAATGAGCAGTTCTTC. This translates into CASSLRGGAGNEQFF.

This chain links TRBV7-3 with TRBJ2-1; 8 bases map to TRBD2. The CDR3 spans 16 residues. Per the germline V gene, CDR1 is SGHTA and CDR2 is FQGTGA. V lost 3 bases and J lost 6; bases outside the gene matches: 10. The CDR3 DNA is TGTGCCAGCAGCTTGGTCGCGGGGGGTTACCCCAATGAGCAGTTCTTC. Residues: CASSLVAGGYPNEQFF.

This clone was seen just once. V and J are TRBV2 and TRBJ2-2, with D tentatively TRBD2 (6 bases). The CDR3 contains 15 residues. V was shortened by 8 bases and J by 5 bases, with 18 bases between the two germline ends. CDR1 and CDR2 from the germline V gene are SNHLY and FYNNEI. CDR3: CASLGGARQTGELFF. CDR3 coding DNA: TGTGCCAGCCTAGGAGGGGCGCGGCAAACCGGGGAGCTGTTTTTT.

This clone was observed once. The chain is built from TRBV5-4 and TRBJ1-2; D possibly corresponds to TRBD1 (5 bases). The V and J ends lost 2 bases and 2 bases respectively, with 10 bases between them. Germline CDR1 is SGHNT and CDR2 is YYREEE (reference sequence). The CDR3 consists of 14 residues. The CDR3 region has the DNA TGTGCCAGCAGCTTCGGGGGGATGAACTATGGCTACACCTTC. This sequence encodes CASSFGGMNYGYTF.

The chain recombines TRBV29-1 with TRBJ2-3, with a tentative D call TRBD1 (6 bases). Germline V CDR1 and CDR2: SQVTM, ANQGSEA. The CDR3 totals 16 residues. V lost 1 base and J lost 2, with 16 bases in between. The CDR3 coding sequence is TGCAGCGTTGAAGCCCCAGCAGGGGACCCCACAGATACGCAGTATTTT. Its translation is CSVEAPAGDPTDTQYF.

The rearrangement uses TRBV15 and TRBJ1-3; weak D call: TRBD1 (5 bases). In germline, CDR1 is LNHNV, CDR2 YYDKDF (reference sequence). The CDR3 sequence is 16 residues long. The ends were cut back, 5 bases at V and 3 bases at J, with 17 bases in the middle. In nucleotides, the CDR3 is TGTGCCACCAGCGGTATTGGCAGGGCTCTTGGAAACACCATATATTTT. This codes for CATSGIGRALGNTIYF.

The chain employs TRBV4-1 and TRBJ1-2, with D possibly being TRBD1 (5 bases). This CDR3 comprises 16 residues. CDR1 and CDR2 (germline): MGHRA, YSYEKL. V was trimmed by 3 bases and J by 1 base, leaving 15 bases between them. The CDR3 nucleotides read TGCGCCAGCAGCCAGGGGGGGTATGGGGATAACTATGGCTACACCTTC. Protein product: CASSQGGYGDNYGYTF.